A selection of T cell receptor beta chains follows, all from one sample in a study of blood T cell repertoires in COVID-19. Libraries were prepared by immunoSEQ multiplex PCR; TCRdb keeps only in-frame clonotypes and omits some of them. The sample has around 330,000 clones, about nine tenths seen once; the top ten hold 2% to 3%. Source material: PBMCs or T cells enriched from blood (not recorded which). The receptors here all came from a man aged 60 to 69 who had recovered from COVID-19. Both conserved end residues are part of each CDR3. D genes are given only for firm matches. Rows may omit the clone size; those that give it use once, few, many or a size class.

clone size: .; V gene: TRBV5-6; D gene: .; J gene: TRBJ1-2; CDR3 protein: CASSLSQGLVYGYTF; CDR3 DNA: TGTGCCAGCAGCTTGAGTCAGGGTTTAGTCTATGGCTACACCTTC
clone size: .; V gene: TRBV6-5; D gene: TRBD1; J gene: TRBJ2-7; CDR3 protein: CATRQGTYEQYF; CDR3 DNA: TGTGCCACCCGACAGGGGACCTACGAGCAGTACTTC
clone size: .; V gene: TRBV24-1; D gene: .; J gene: TRBJ1-1; CDR3 protein: CATSDLTGEAFF; CDR3 DNA: TGTGCCACCAGTGACCTAACAGGGGAAGCTTTCTTT
clone size: .; V gene: TRBV9; D gene: TRBD1; J gene: TRBJ1-4; CDR3 protein: CASSVGGQDNEKLFF; CDR3 DNA: TGTGCCAGCAGCGTAGGGGGACAGGATAATGAAAAACTGTTTTTT
clone size: once; V gene: TRBV7-8; D gene: TRBD1; J gene: TRBJ2-2; CDR3 protein: CASSRFPRGPGTGELFF; CDR3 DNA: TGTGCCAGCAGCCGATTCCCCAGGGGGCCGGGAACCGGGGAGCTGTTTTTT
clone size: few; V gene: TRBV6-5; D gene: TRBD2; J gene: TRBJ2-7; CDR3 protein: CASSYSSSGLHEQYF; CDR3 DNA: TGTGCCAGCAGTTACTCGTCTAGCGGGTTGCACGAGCAGTACTTC
clone size: .; V gene: TRBV27; D gene: .; J gene: TRBJ2-7; CDR3 protein: CASSTHIDRAYEQYF; CDR3 DNA: TGTGCCAGCAGTACCCACATTGACAGAGCCTACGAGCAGTACTTC
clone size: .; V gene: TRBV7-6; D gene: .; J gene: TRBJ2-7; CDR3 protein: CASSLNLGLIINSYEQYF; CDR3 DNA: TGTGCCAGCAGCTTGAACTTGGGACTCATTATAAACTCCTACGAGCAGTACTTC
clone size: .; V gene: TRBV3-1/TRBV3-2; D gene: .; J gene: TRBJ1-2; CDR3 protein: CASSQDRQGQGYTF; CDR3 DNA: TGTGCCAGCAGCCAAGATCGGCAGGGTCAAGGCTACACCTTC
clone size: few; V gene: TRBV6-2/TRBV6-3; D gene: TRBD2; J gene: TRBJ2-3; CDR3 protein: CASSYTMTSGTDTQYF; CDR3 DNA: TGTGCCAGCAGTTACACCATGACTAGCGGCACAGATACGCAGTATTTT